Following are 14 T cell receptor beta chains from one sample sequenced in a study of cytomegalovirus exposure and HLA in healthy donors. The PCR used 60 Vbeta and 13 Jbeta primers. Libraries were prepared by immunoSEQ multiplex PCR; TCRdb keeps only in-frame clonotypes and omits some of them. The table includes 180,000 or so clones, about four fifths detected once. The sequenced material came from PBMCs. All receptors come from a boy aged 2 to 10 in good health and CMV-seronegative.

The rearrangement links TRBV2 to TRBJ1-5; D ambiguous. Trimming pared 1 base from V and 1 base from J, leaving 8 bases between. The CDR3 length is 15 residues. CDR1 and CDR2 (germline): SNHLY, FYNNEI. The CDR3 DNA reads TGTGCCAGCAGTGAAGGCGGAAAAAGCAATCAGCCCCAGCATTTT. This sequence encodes CASSEGGKSNQPQHF.

V and J are TRBV6-4 and TRBJ2-3; 7 positions agree with TRBD2. Germline V CDR1 and CDR2: MRHNA, SNTAGT. The V and J ends lost 4 bases and 1 base, in that order; junction bases with no gene match: 8. The CDR3 has 16 residues. The CDR3 region is CASSVGLRKGTDTQYF. The CDR3 nucleotides read TGTGCCAGCAGTGTGGGACTACGGAAAGGCACAGATACGCAGTATTTT.

The chain is built from TRBV30 and TRBJ1-6; no firm D call. The CDR3 extends over 16 amino acids. Germline-derived CDR1 and CDR2 are GTSNPN and SVGIG (reference sequence). Trimming left V 2 bases short and J 8 bases short, with 19 bases between. For the CDR3, the DNA is TGTGCCTGGAGTCTCTCAAGGACTGCCATTTATTCACCCCTCCACTTT. Translation: CAWSLSRTAIYSPLHF.

The genes are TRBV7-3 and TRBJ2-3; 11 nucleotides agree with TRBD2. CDR3 size: 16 residues. J lost 3 bases, V lost 5 bases, and 7 bases had no gene match. Per the germline V gene, CDR1 is SGHTA and CDR2 is FQGTGA. CDR3 loop: CASSPRLAGRTDTQYF. CDR3 DNA: TGTGCCAGCAGCCCCCGACTAGCGGGGAGGACAGATACGCAGTATTTT.

The gene calls are TRBV2 and TRBJ2-5, with TRBD2 matching 7 bases. Germline lookup yields CDR1 SNHLY and CDR2 FYNNEI. The CDR3 spans 13 residues. V shed 6 bases, J shed 2 bases, and the junction held 3 bases outside the gene matches. This chain's CDR3 is CASRTSPQETQYF. The CDR3 DNA is TGTGCCAGCAGGACTAGCCCGCAAGAGACCCAGTACTTC.

As DNA, the CDR3 is TGCGCCAGCAGCTTGAGGGGGACCCCACAAGAGACCCAGTACTTC. Its translation: CASSLRGTPQETQYF. The V gene is TRBV5-1, the J gene TRBJ2-5; tentatively, D is TRBD1 (6 bases). Germline lookup yields CDR1 SGHRS and CDR2 YFSETQ. The CDR3 extends over 15 amino acids. V lost 1 base and J lost 2, with 12 bases in between.

The gene calls are TRBV20-1 and TRBJ1-1, with a weak D call TRBD1 (6 bases). This CDR3 comprises 11 residues. Trimming took off 7 bases at V and 3 bases at J, with 9 bases between the two ends. Germline assignment: CDR1 DFQATT and CDR2 SNEGSKA (reference sequence). CDR3 in DNA: TGCAGTGTGACAGGCGACACTGAAGCTTTCTTT. Translation: CSVTGDTEAFF.

J is TRBJ2-1 and V is TRBV13, with D perhaps TRBD2 (5 bases). V was cut by 4 bases and J by 3 bases, with 7 bases left in between. CDR1 and CDR2 from the germline V gene are PRHDT and FYEKMQ (reference sequence). The CDR3 covers 13 residues. CDR3 coding DNA: TGTGCCAGCAGCTCACGGGGCTACAATGAGCAGTTCTTC. It is translated as CASSSRGYNEQFF.

The J gene is TRBJ2-3, the V gene TRBV20-1; no definite D call. Germline V lookup: CDR1 DFQATT, CDR2 SNEGSKA (reference sequence). The germline V and J ends were trimmed by 6 bases and 4 bases, with 5 bases remaining between them. The CDR3 extends over 10 amino acids. The CDR3 sequence: CSALPDTQYF. The CDR3 DNA sequence: TGCAGTGCCCTCCCAGATACGCAGTATTTT.

J is TRBJ2-2 and V is TRBV4-1; TRBD2 is a possible D gene (7 bases). The CDR3 spans 16 residues. V was pared by 1 base and J by 5 bases, with 14 bases between. The germline gives CDR1 MGHRA, CDR2 YSYEKL. DNA of the CDR3: TGCGCCAGCAGCCAAGTTAGGGGGGGGCTAACCGGGGAGCTGTTTTTT. Its protein product is CASSQVRGGLTGELFF.

The rearrangement joins TRBV7-9 to TRBJ1-2, with D perhaps TRBD1 (6 bases). The germline gives CDR1 SEHNR, CDR2 FQNEAQ (reference sequence). CDR3 length: 15 amino acids. V lost 4 bases, J lost 2 bases, and 14 bases lay in between. The DNA of the CDR3 is TGTGCCAGCAGCTATCCCGACAGGCGGAACTATGGCTACACCTTC. Protein sequence: CASSYPDRRNYGYTF.

The rearrangement uses TRBV12-5 and TRBJ2-1; 7 positions match TRBD2. Trimming cost V 1 base and J 2 bases; bases outside gene matches: 5. This CDR3 contains 16 residues. Germline CDR1 and CDR2: LGHNT and FRNRAP. In DNA, the CDR3 is TGTGCTAGTGGTTTGGGACGGGACTACGCCTACAATGAGCAGTTCTTC. Residues: CASGLGRDYAYNEQFF.

The gene calls are TRBV5-5 and TRBJ2-3; TRBD2 aligns across 8 bases. The CDR3 loop spans 14 amino acids. With 1 base clipped from V and 5 bases from J, the junction kept 3 bases outside the gene matches. CDR1 is SGHKS, CDR2 YYEKEE, per germline (reference sequence). The CDR3 is CASSLNLAGDTQYF. CDR3 nucleotides: TGTGCCAGCAGCTTGAACCTAGCGGGAGATACGCAGTATTTT.

This clone was observed a few times. The V and J genes are TRBV6-5 and TRBJ2-7; 9 bases agree with TRBD2. The CDR3 is 16 residues long. Trimming took 0 bases from V and 3 from J; bases not matched to a gene: 6. Per the germline V gene, CDR1 is MNHEY and CDR2 is SVGAGI. The CDR3 reads CASSYSFNSGGYEQYF. CDR3 bases: TGTGCCAGCAGTTACTCCTTTAATAGCGGGGGCTACGAGCAGTACTTC.